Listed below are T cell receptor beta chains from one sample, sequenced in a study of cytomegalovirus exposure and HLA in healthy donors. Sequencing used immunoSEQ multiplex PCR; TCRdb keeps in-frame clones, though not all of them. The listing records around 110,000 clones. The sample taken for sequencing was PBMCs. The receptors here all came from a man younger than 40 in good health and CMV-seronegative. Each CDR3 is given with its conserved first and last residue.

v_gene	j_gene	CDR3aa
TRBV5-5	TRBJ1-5	CASSPRQSNQPQHF
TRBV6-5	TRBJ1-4	CASSYSSNRGGEKLFF
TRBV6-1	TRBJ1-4	CASSESREKLFF
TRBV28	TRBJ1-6	CASFQTYNSPLHF
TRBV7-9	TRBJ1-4	CASSLSGSREKLFF
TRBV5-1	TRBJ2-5	CATTGRGGGPETQYF
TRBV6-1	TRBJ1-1	CASTLGQAMNTEAFF
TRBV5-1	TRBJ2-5	CASSTESLGAGETQYF
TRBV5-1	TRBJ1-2	CASSLTGGRGYGYTF
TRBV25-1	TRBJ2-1	CASSETTAQSHSEQFF
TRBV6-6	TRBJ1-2	CASNYALGRLYGYTF
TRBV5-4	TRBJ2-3	CASSSPGGTDTQYF
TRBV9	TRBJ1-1	CASSVGTGLRNTEAFF
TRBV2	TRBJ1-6	CASSGQGRGSPLHF
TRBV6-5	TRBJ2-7	CASSYVRGGTHEQYF
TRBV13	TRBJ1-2	CASSDPDRAVGSGYTF
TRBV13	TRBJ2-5	CASSLMTGLQYF
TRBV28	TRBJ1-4	CASSLGQGSNEKLFF
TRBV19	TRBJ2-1	CASSFLAGRSYNEQFF
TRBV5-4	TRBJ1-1	CASSPTGGHTEAFF
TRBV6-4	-	CASSLGTGGPYEQYF
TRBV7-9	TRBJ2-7	CASSLGDRSGYEQYF